These 18 T cell receptor beta chains share one sample of origin, sequenced in a study of T-cell reconstitution after alpha-beta-depleted transplantation in children. Unique molecular identifiers featured in how the TCRbeta library was prepared. TCRdb analysed the PCR reads with MiXCR anew, one entry per CDR3 protein. The sample carries roughly 190,000 distinct CDR3 sequences, roughly 14% recorded once. Specimen: PBMCs from the stem cell graft donor, collected from the stem cell graft. The origin of the receptors is a human donor who donated a stem cell graft to a child with acute lymphoblastic leukemia.

Turning to this clonotype: A much larger clone lies one base from this, so it may be a read error. The chain employs TRBV5-1 and TRBJ2-6, with D unresolved. Germline V CDR1 and CDR2: SGHRS, YFSETQ. The CDR3 has 13 amino acids. CDR3: CASGLVGANVLTF. CDR3 sequence (DNA): TGCGCCAGCGGCTTGGTTGGGGCCAACGTCCTGACTTTC. The full variable domain, its missing parts supplied by reference TRBV5-1 and TRBJ2-6, is KAGVTQTPRYLIKTRGQQVTLSCSPISGHRSVSWYQQTPGQGLQFLFEYFSETQRNKGNFPGRFSGRQFSNSRSEMNVSTLELGDSALYLCASGLVGANVLTFGAGSRLTVL.

The gene calls are TRBV18 and TRBJ2-1, with no clear D. V was cut by 5 bases and J by 1 base, with 12 bases left in between. CDR3 length equals 15 residues. Germline V CDR1 and CDR2: KGHSH, LQKENI. CDR3 residues: CASSSKVSSYNEQFF. The CDR3 DNA reads as TGTGCCAGCTCATCCAAAGTTTCGTCCTACAATGAGCAGTTCTTC.

This clonotype was recorded at least ten times. V usage is TRBV6-5 and J usage is TRBJ1-5; D remains unclear. This CDR3 has 14 amino acids. Germline-derived CDR1 and CDR2 are MNHEY and SVGAGI. V dropped 5 bases and J dropped 4 bases, with 12 bases sitting between them. The CDR3 DNA reads TGTGCCAGCAGTCTGGGCAGGTCTAATCAGCCCCAGCATTTT. It specifies CASSLGRSNQPQHF.

This clonotype appeared once. V and J are TRBV30 and TRBJ1-4; possibly TRBD1 for D (5 bases). The CDR3 has 13 amino acids. V lost 4 bases and J 7 bases, leaving 13 bases between the germline ends. Germline V lookup: CDR1 GTSNPN, CDR2 SVGIG (reference sequence). The CDR3 is CAWNRQRSEKLFF. The CDR3 DNA reads as TGTGCCTGGAACCGACAGCGATCTGAAAAACTGTTTTTT.

CDR3: CASGWGGYSYEQYF. In DNA form, the CDR3 reads TGTGCCAGCGGCTGGGGAGGGTACTCCTACGAGCAGTACTTC. The V and J genes are TRBV12-3 or TRBV12-4 and TRBJ2-7, with 7 bases that match TRBD2. The J segment lost 0 bases and the V segment lost 8 bases, leaving 7 bases of the junction unmatched. The CDR3 length is 14 residues.

This rearrangement joins TRBV6-1 to TRBJ1-5; maybe TRBD1 (5 bases). Trimming removed 8 bases at V and 7 bases at J, with 21 bases between. Per the germline V gene, CDR1 is MNHNS and CDR2 is SASEGT. The CDR3 loop spans 15 amino acids. CDR3 sequence: CASRYDTGSAQPQHF. CDR3 coding DNA: TGTGCCAGCCGGTATGATACAGGTTCGGCACAGCCCCAGCATTTT.

This clonotype was seen at least ten times. The V and J genes are TRBV6-4 and TRBJ2-1; D may be TRBD2 (5 bases). The ends were cut back, 5 bases at V and 15 bases at J, with 17 bases in the middle. Germline V lookup: CDR1 MRHNA, CDR2 SNTAGT. The CDR3 runs to 12 residues. CDR3 residues: CASSPIVGVMFF. The CDR3 coding sequence is TGTGCCAGCAGTCCTATTGTGGGAGTGATGTTCTTC.

This clonotype was observed at least ten times. This chain uses TRBV5-1 with TRBJ2-1; 11 bases are shared with TRBD2. Germline V CDR1 and CDR2: SGHRS, YFSETQ. V was clipped by 7 bases and J by 9 bases; unmatched bases: 12. The CDR3 totals 15 residues. CDR3 protein: CASRYLAGGGTEQFF. CDR3 sequence (DNA): TGCGCCAGCCGCTATCTAGCGGGAGGAGGGACTGAGCAGTTCTTC.

The chain uses TRBV5-1 and TRBJ2-5, with 10 bases identical to TRBD2. This CDR3 is built from 15 residues. The junction had 6 bases not matched to a gene; V was cut back by 4 bases and J by 3 bases. Germline assignment: CDR1 SGHRS and CDR2 YFSETQ. CDR3 in amino acids: CASSLLAGGEETQYF. CDR3 nucleotides: TGCGCCAGCAGCCTATTAGCGGGAGGAGAAGAGACCCAGTACTTC.

The sample holds many counts of this clonotype. V and J are TRBV5-1 and TRBJ2-2, with D possibly matching TRBD2 (5 bases). The CDR3 is 16 residues long. V shed 0 bases and J shed 6 bases, with 15 bases lying between them. CDR1 SGHRS and CDR2 YFSETQ come from the germline V gene. The CDR3 region is CASSLALLVNAGELFF. In DNA, the CDR3 is TGCGCCAGCAGCTTGGCCCTACTAGTGAATGCCGGGGAGCTGTTTTTT.

V and J are TRBV28 and TRBJ2-3; TRBD2 matches 11 bases. CDR1 and CDR2 from the germline V gene are MDHEN and SYDVKM. The junction had 18 bases not matched to a gene; V was cut back by 6 bases and J by 10 bases. The length of the CDR3 is 17 residues. As DNA, the CDR3 is TGTGCCAGCAGCGAACCCGGACACTCAACTAGCGGGAGTCCGCAGTATTTT. Amino acids: CASSEPGHSTSGSPQYF.

This clonotype was picked up many times. This chain uses TRBV29-1 with TRBJ2-7; TRBD2 matches at 13 bases. Germline V gene data show CDR1 as SQVTM and CDR2 as ANQGSEA. The length of the CDR3 is 14 residues. V trimming: 3 bases; J trimming: 2 bases; junction bases outside the gene matches: 1. Here the CDR3 DNA reads TGCAGCGTTGACGGACTAGCGGGAGCCTACGAGCAGTACTTC. It codes for CSVDGLAGAYEQYF.

This clonotype has a count of ten or more. The J gene is TRBJ2-2, the V gene TRBV5-1; 9 bases fit TRBD2. V trimming: 2 bases; J trimming: 2 bases; junction bases outside the gene matches: 4. Germline V gives CDR1 SGHRS, CDR2 YFSETQ. CDR3 size: 16 residues. The CDR3 loop reads CASSFTSGSNTGELFF. For the CDR3, the DNA is TGCGCCAGCAGCTTCACTAGCGGGTCCAACACCGGGGAGCTGTTTTTT.

In its sample, this clonotype was seen many times. The CDR3 sequence is CASSLVGITEAFF. The CDR3 coding sequence is TGCGCCAGCAGCTTGGTTGGAATCACTGAAGCTTTCTTT. V and J are TRBV5-1 and TRBJ1-1, with D unclear. Per germline, CDR1 SGHRS and CDR2 YFSETQ. The CDR3 runs to 13 residues. Trimming removed 0 bases at V and 4 bases at J, with 7 bases between. The full variable domain, with the rest looked up from reference TRBV5-1 and TRBJ1-1, is KAGVTQTPRYLIKTRGQQVTLSCSPISGHRSVSWYQQTPGQGLQFLFEYFSETQRNKGNFPGRFSGRQFSNSRSEMNVSTLELGDSALYLCASSLVGITEAFFGQGTRLTVV.

Turning to this clonotype: A read error is possible here, since a much larger clone lies one base away. V usage is TRBV7-6 and J usage is TRBJ2-1, with 8 bases lining up with TRBD2. Germline V lookup: CDR1 SGHVS, CDR2 FNYEAQ. The CDR3 length is 15 residues. J was trimmed by 5 bases and V by 8 bases; bases with no gene match: 11. The chain's CDR3 is CASCLSGIMNNEQFF. CDR3 DNA: TGTGCCAGCTGCCTTAGCGGGATAATGAACAATGAGCAGTTCTTC. Together with reference TRBV7-6 and TRBJ2-1, the CDR3 gives the full variable domain: GAGVSQSPRYKVTKRGQDVALRCDPISGHVSLYWYRQALGQGPEFLTYFNYEAQQDKSGLPNDRFSAERPEGSISTLTIQRTEQRDSAMYRCASCLSGIMNNEQFFGPGTRLTVL.

V usage is TRBV9 and J usage is TRBJ2-1, with TRBD2 matching 10 bases. Per the germline V gene, CDR1 is SGDLS and CDR2 is YYNGEE. The CDR3 sequence is 16 residues long. The V and J ends lost 0 bases and 7 bases, in that order; junction bases with no gene match: 7. The CDR3 bases are TGTGCCAGCAGCGTAGGGGGGACTAGCGTTCGGAATGAGCAGTTCTTC. Translated, it gives CASSVGGTSVRNEQFF.

This clonotype was counted many times. This sequence joins TRBV20-1 and TRBJ2-1; 10 positions agree with TRBD2. J lost 15 bases, V lost 3 bases, and 8 bases had no gene match. This CDR3 is 12 amino acids long. Germline V gene data show CDR1 as DFQATT and CDR2 as SNEGSKA (reference sequence). CDR3: CSARGKAGGGFF. Written as DNA, the CDR3 is TGCAGTGCTAGGGGTAAAGCGGGAGGGGGGTTCTTC.

This clonotype was detected ten times or more. The chain recombines TRBV5-1 with TRBJ2-5, with 7 bases aligning to TRBD2. The CDR3 is 15 residues long. J lost 0 bases, V lost 3 bases, and 5 bases had no gene match. Germline CDR1 SGHRS, CDR2 YFSETQ. CDR3 protein: CASSSSLADQETQYF. The CDR3 DNA follows: TGCGCCAGCAGCTCAAGCCTAGCGGACCAAGAGACCCAGTACTTC.